This T cell receptor beta chain emerged from a study of blood T cell repertoires in COVID-19. Looking at the study overall: Acute and convalescent COVID-19 specimens originated in the United States, Italy and Spain. Sample material is recorded as cDNA or gDNA derived from T cells, B-cell-depleted T cells, or PBMCs.

The authors' processing: Counts of nucleated cells, estimated from reference gene primer amplification, were obtained. The protocol was immunoSEQ multiplex PCR, while the TCRdb copy is restricted to in-frame clones and leaves out a portion. V and J calls and clone size come straight from that table; D and trimming were deduced from the DNA. Here the sample spans hundreds of thousands of clones, 85% to 90% being singletons. In germline, CDR1 is SGHTA, CDR2 FQGNSA. This CDR3 contains 16 residues. The V gene end was trimmed by 0 bases and the J gene end by 6 bases; junction bases not matched to a gene: 8. This clone was counted a few times. Other DNA sequences from this sample encode an identical CDR3 as well.

This receptor was taken from a woman aged 45-60 years with acute or convalescent COVID-19. The sequenced material came from peripheral blood. The chain uses TRBV7-2 and TRBJ1-5; 7 bases are a match to TRBD1. The CDR3 here is CASSLARGRGGQPQHF. As DNA, the CDR3 is TGTGCCAGCAGCTTAGCAAGGGGGCGGGGGGGTCAGCCCCAGCATTTT.